This T cell receptor (beta chain) was recorded in a study of TIL therapy for anti-PD-1-resistant metastatic lung cancer. About the research overall: Progressing patients received lymphodepletion, expanded TIL infusion and IL-2. Tumors carried a median about 1.6 non-synonymous mutations per megabase.

Specified time point: pre-treatment sample, taken before nivolumab and TIL therapy. This was the immunoSEQ v3 assay. Each library reached 2 million or so read pairs, or roughly 5-6.5 million at deep level. Profiled with immunoSEQ multiplex PCR; TCRdb holds only in-frame clones, not every one. This table has more than 20,000 clones, 60% to 85% appearing once. From germline, CDR1 is MNHNS and CDR2 SASEGT. Between the trimmed V and J ends, which lost 1 base and 11 bases, there was a span of 11 bases. This CDR3 spans 12 amino acids. Remarks on this clone: Its antigen is not identified.

Findings of the study overall: Treatment-naive, never-smoker and oncogene-addicted patients were overrepresented in this highly selected cohort.

The sequence came from a person aged 25-85 years with non-small cell lung cancer. This specimen consisted of blood, obtained at baseline. The V gene is TRBV6-1, the J gene TRBJ1-1; D gene unclear. The CDR3 protein is CASSEGKVNAFF. CDR3 nucleotides: TGTGCCAGCAGTGAAGGCAAGGTGAATGCTTTCTTT.